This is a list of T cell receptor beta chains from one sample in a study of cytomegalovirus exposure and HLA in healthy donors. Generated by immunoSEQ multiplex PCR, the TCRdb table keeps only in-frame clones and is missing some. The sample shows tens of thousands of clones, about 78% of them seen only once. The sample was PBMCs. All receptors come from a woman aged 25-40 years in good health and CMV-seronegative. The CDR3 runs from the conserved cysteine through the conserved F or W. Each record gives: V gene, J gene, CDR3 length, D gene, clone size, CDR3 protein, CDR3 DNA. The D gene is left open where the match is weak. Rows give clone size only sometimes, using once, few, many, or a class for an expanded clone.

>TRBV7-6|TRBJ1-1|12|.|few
CASSSPREAAFF
TGTGCCAGCAGCTCCCCGCGCGAGGCAGCTTTCTTT
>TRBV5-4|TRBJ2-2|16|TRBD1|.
CASSIAPGQGTGELFF
TGTGCCAGCAGCATCGCCCCGGGACAGGGTACCGGGGAGCTGTTTTTT
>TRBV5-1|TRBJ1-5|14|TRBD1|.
CASSPGTENQPQHF
TGCGCCAGCAGCCCCGGGACAGAAAATCAGCCCCAGCATTTT
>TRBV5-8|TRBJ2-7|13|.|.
CASSLDGGYEQYF
TGTGCCAGCAGCTTGGATGGCGGCTACGAGCAGTACTTC
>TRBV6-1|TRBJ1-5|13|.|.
CASRVDLNQPQHF
TGTGCCAGCAGGGTAGATCTAAATCAGCCCCAGCATTTT
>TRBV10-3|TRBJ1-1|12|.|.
CAISGGNTEAFF
TGTGCCATCAGCGGCGGGAACACTGAAGCTTTCTTT
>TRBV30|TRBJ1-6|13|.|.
CAWSRDSNSPLHF
TGTGCCTGGAGTCGGGACTCTAATTCACCCCTCCACTTT
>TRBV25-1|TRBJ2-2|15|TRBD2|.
CASSDGRDNTGELFF
TGTGCCAGCAGTGACGGGAGGGATAACACCGGGGAGCTGTTTTTT
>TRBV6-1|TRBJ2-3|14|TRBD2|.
CASLSGGASDTQYF
TGTGCCAGCCTTAGCGGGGGGGCCTCAGATACGCAGTATTTT
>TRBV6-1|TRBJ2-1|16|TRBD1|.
CASSEAEGTAYNEQFF
TGTGCCAGCAGTGAAGCTGAAGGGACAGCCTACAATGAGCAGTTCTTC
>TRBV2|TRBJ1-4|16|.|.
CASSEVGQMGGEKLFF
TGTGCCAGCAGTGAAGTGGGACAAATGGGGGGGGAAAAACTGTTTTTT
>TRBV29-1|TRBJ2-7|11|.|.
CSVEGDSFQYF
TGCAGCGTTGAGGGTGATAGCTTCCAGTACTTC
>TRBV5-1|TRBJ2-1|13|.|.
CASSLGGFDEQFF
TGCGCCAGCAGCTTGGGCGGTTTCGATGAGCAGTTCTTC
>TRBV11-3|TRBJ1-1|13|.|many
CASSLAANTEAFF
TGTGCCAGCAGCCTCGCGGCGAACACTGAAGCTTTCTTT
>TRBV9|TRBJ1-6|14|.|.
CASSVGGQGSPLHF
TGTGCCAGCAGCGTAGGGGGTCAGGGTTCACCCCTCCACTTT
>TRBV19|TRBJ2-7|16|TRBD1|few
CASSQDRGRGSYEQYF
TGTGCCAGTAGTCAAGACAGGGGCCGCGGCTCCTACGAGCAGTACTTC
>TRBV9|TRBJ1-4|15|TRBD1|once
CASSATTGLNEKLFF
TGTGCCAGCAGCGCGACGACAGGGCTAAATGAAAAACTGTTTTTT
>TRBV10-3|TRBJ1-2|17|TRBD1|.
CAIQPGQGRIGDYGYTF
TGTGCCATTCAGCCGGGACAGGGGCGTATAGGGGACTATGGCTACACCTTC
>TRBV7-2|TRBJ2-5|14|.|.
CASSLGRFQETQYF
TGTGCCAGCAGCTTAGGCAGGTTCCAAGAGACCCAGTACTTC
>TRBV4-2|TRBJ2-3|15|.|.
CASSQVLEGTDTQYF
TGTGCCAGCAGCCAAGTTTTGGAGGGCACAGATACGCAGTATTTT
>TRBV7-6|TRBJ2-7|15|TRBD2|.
CASSLGLGFSYEQYF
TGTGCCAGCAGCTTGGGACTAGGCTTCTCCTACGAGCAGTACTTC
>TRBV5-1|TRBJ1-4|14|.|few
CASSLTGSDEKLFF
TGCGCCAGCAGCTTGACAGGGTCGGATGAAAAACTGTTTTTT
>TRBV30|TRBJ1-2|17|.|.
CAWMGAGQRNSNYGYTF
TGTGCCTGGATGGGAGCCGGACAGAGAAACTCTAACTATGGCTACACCTTC
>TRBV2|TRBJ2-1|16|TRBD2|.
CASLLLGLAGEGEQFF
TGTGCCAGCCTCCTATTAGGACTAGCGGGAGAGGGTGAGCAGTTCTTC
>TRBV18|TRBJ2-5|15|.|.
CASSERTSQLETQYF
TGTGCCAGCTCAGAAAGAACTTCACAGCTGGAGACCCAGTACTTC
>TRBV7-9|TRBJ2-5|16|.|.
CASSPNYGLGAETQYF
TGTGCCAGCAGCCCAAACTATGGACTTGGCGCGGAGACCCAGTACTTC
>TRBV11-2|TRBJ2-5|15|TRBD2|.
CASSLFFAGDETQYF
TGTGCCAGCAGCTTGTTCTTTGCGGGAGATGAGACCCAGTACTTC
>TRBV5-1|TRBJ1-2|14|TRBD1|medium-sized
CASSSLTGNYGYTF
TGCGCCAGCAGCTCCCTGACAGGGAACTATGGCTACACCTTC
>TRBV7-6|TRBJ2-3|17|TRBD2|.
CASSLGSGGAGTDTQYF
TGTGCCAGCAGCTTAGGTAGCGGGGGGGCCGGTACAGATACGCAGTATTTT
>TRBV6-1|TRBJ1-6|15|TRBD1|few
CAITRDRGLESPLHF
TGTGCCATCACCCGAGACAGGGGGCTCGAGTCACCCCTCCACTTT
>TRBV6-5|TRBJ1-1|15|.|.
CASSYRPAGPGEAFF
TGTGCCAGCAGTTACCGTCCAGCAGGGCCCGGGGAAGCTTTCTTT
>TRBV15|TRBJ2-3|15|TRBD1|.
CATSQQGETQDTQYF
TGTGCCACCAGCCAACAGGGGGAAACACAAGATACGCAGTATTTT
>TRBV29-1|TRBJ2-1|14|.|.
CSVDVYGGDNEQFF
TGCAGCGTTGACGTCTACGGAGGGGACAATGAGCAGTTCTTC
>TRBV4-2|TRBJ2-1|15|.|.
CASSQVRGNHNEQFF
TGTGCCAGCAGCCAAGTACGCGGGAACCACAATGAGCAGTTCTTC
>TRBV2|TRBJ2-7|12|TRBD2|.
CASSSGGFEQYF
TGTGCCAGCAGTTCGGGGGGGTTCGAGCAGTACTTC
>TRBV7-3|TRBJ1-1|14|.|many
CASSPIAGNTEAFF
TGTGCCAGCAGCCCTATTGCTGGGAACACTGAAGCTTTCTTT
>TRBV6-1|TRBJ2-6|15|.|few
CASSDSQGGANVLTF
TGTGCCAGCAGTGACTCCCAGGGTGGGGCCAACGTCCTGACTTTC
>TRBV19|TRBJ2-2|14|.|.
CASSKSGNTGELFF
TGTGCCAGTAGTAAGTCGGGGAACACCGGGGAGCTGTTTTTT
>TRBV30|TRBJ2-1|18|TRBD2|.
CAWSFTRTSGPKGNEQFF
TGTGCCTGGAGCTTCACTCGGACTAGCGGGCCGAAGGGCAATGAGCAGTTCTTC
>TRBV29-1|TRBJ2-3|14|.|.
CSVTPTSSTDTQYF
TGCAGCGTCACCCCGACATCTAGCACAGATACGCAGTATTTT
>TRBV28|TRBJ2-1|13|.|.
CASSFYRGNEQFF
TGTGCCAGCAGTTTCTACCGAGGCAATGAGCAGTTCTTC
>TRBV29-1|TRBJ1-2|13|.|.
CSVEDQQIYGYTF
TGCAGCGTTGAAGATCAACAGATCTATGGCTACACCTTC
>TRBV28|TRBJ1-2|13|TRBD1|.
CASTLGQGLGYTF
TGTGCCAGCACCCTGGGACAGGGTCTTGGCTACACCTTC
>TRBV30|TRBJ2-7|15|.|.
CAWRKGKGVAYEQYF
TGTGCCTGGAGGAAGGGGAAAGGGGTAGCCTACGAGCAGTACTTC
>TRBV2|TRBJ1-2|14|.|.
CASRADGFNYGYTF
TGTGCCAGCAGAGCAGACGGGTTCAACTATGGCTACACCTTC
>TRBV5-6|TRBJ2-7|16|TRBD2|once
CASSQGLAGLTYEQYF
TGTGCCAGCAGCCAGGGACTAGCGGGGCTTACCTACGAGCAGTACTTC
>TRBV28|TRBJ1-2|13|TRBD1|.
CASDEQGGYGYTF
TGTGCCAGCGATGAACAGGGGGGCTATGGCTACACCTTC
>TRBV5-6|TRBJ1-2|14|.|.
CASSWSGPHNGYTF
TGTGCCAGCAGCTGGTCTGGGCCCCATAATGGCTACACCTTC
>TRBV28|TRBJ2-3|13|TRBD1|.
CASGTGSTDTQYF
TGTGCCAGCGGGACAGGGAGCACAGATACGCAGTATTTT
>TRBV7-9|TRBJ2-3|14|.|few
CASSTGTQGDTQYF
TGTGCCAGCAGCACTGGGACACAGGGAGATACGCAGTATTTT
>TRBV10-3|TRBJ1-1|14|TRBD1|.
CAISAGTVTPEAFF
TGTGCCATCAGCGCCGGGACAGTGACCCCTGAAGCTTTCTTT
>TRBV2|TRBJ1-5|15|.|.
CASSGRGSPDQPQHF
TGTGCCAGCAGTGGTCGGGGGAGTCCCGATCAGCCCCAGCATTTT
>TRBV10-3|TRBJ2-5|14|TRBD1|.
CAISEGQGGETQYF
TGTGCCATCAGTGAGGGACAGGGGGGAGAGACCCAGTACTTC